The 24 T cell receptor beta chains below all came from one sample that was sequenced in a study of T cells after yellow fever vaccination. TCRdb called the 5' RACE reads again in MiXCR, with one record for every CDR3 protein. In the table there are 450,000 to 550,000 distinct CDR3 sequences, 20% to 25% of which are singletons. Sequences were derived from PBMCs, sampled more than 20 days after the first yellow fever vaccination. The origin of the receptors is a man between 18 and 35 years old who received the YFV17D yellow fever vaccine.

J is TRBJ1-6 and V is TRBV29-1; D remains unclear. Germline V gene sequence: CDR1 SQVTM, CDR2 ANQGSEA. V was trimmed by 6 bases and J by 3 bases, leaving 9 bases between them. CDR3 size: 13 residues. Here the CDR3 reads CSVMADYNSPLHF. The CDR3 nucleotides are TGCAGCGTGATGGCTGACTATAATTCACCCCTCCACTTT.

The rearrangement uses TRBV5-1 and TRBJ2-7; D call uncertain. Germline V CDR1 and CDR2: SGHRS, YFSETQ. Trimming removed 0 bases at V and 5 bases at J, with 15 bases between. CDR3 length equals 15 residues. The CDR3, as DNA: TGCGCCAGCAGCTTGGCTGTGGATCGCGCCCACGAGCAGTACTTC. Encoded protein: CASSLAVDRAHEQYF.

This clonotype has a handful of counts. The J gene is TRBJ2-1, the V gene TRBV27; D is undetermined. The CDR3 sequence is 15 residues long. With 6 bases removed from V and 5 bases from J, the gap between germline ends came to 17 bases. Germline assignment: CDR1 MNHEY and CDR2 SMNVEV (reference sequence). The CDR3 sequence: CASSPSPSWDNEQFF. The CDR3 DNA follows: TGTGCCAGCAGCCCTAGTCCTTCTTGGGACAATGAGCAGTTCTTC.

This clonotype was detected only a few times. The rearrangement links TRBV28 to TRBJ2-1; TRBD2 matches 13 bases. Germline values: CDR1 MDHEN, CDR2 SYDVKM. Trimming cost V 4 bases and J 0 bases; bases outside gene matches: 6. The CDR3 spans 18 residues. CDR3 nucleotide sequence: TGTGCCAGCAGTTCCTCGGGACTAGCGGGGAGCTCCTACAATGAGCAGTTCTTC. This translates into CASSSSGLAGSSYNEQFF.

There are a few counts of this clonotype. The rearrangement uses TRBV11-2 and TRBJ1-5; D is unresolved. Germline V gene lookup returns CDR1 SGHAT and CDR2 FQNNGV. The CDR3 sequence is 18 residues long. Trimming removed 1 base at V and 0 bases at J, with 16 bases between. CDR3 protein: CASSLALASMDSNQPQHF. Written as DNA, the CDR3 is TGTGCCAGCAGCTTAGCTCTGGCCAGCATGGATAGCAATCAGCCCCAGCATTTT.

V is TRBV5-1 and J is TRBJ1-1, with TRBD1 identical over 7 bases. This CDR3 region has 15 residues. Germline lookup yields CDR1 SGHRS and CDR2 YFSETQ. V was pared by 3 bases and J by 1 base, with 6 bases of the junction left unmatched. The CDR3 spells CASSSRTGENTEAFF. CDR3 bases: TGCGCCAGCAGCTCAAGGACAGGAGAGAACACTGAAGCTTTCTTT.

The chain is built from TRBV18 and TRBJ2-7; 9 nucleotides align to TRBD1. The CDR3 totals 15 residues. CDR1 KGHSH and CDR2 LQKENI come from the germline V gene. After removal of 6 bases from V and 3 bases from J, the junction contained 9 bases not matched to a gene. CDR3 bases: TGTGCCAGCTCCCCGGACAGGGGAGTTGGCTACGAGCAGTACGTC. Translation: CASSPDRGVGYEQYV.

The J gene is TRBJ1-1, the V gene TRBV20-1; D is undetermined. This CDR3 is 15 amino acids long. In germline, CDR1 is DFQATT, CDR2 SNEGSKA (reference sequence). The CDR3 DNA reads as TGCAGGGCACACGCCCCATCCCGGGGGAACACTGAAGCTTTCTTT. It yields the protein CRAHAPSRGNTEAFF.

This clonotype has just a few counts. The chain recombines TRBV12-3 or TRBV12-4 with TRBJ2-3; D possibly corresponds to TRBD1 (7 bases). V lost 4 bases, J lost 8 bases, and 16 bases lay in between. The CDR3 has 14 amino acids. The CDR3: CASSSGQGEATQYF. The CDR3 DNA reads TGTGCCAGCAGTTCAGGTCAGGGGGAGGCTACGCAGTATTTT.

This chain connects TRBV10-3 to TRBJ2-5; the D gene is possibly TRBD1 (5 bases). With 2 bases removed from V and 1 base from J, the gap between germline ends came to 8 bases. The CDR3 consists of 14 residues. From germline, CDR1 is ENHRY and CDR2 SYGVKD. The CDR3 DNA follows: TGTGCCATCAGTGAGGGTAGGGGCCAAGAGACCCAGTACTTC. Protein sequence: CAISEGRGQETQYF.

This clonotype was recorded many times. The chain carries TRBV12-3 or TRBV12-4 and TRBJ1-1; a weak D match, TRBD1 (5 bases). The CDR3 loop spans 12 amino acids. V gave up 3 bases and J gave up 5 bases, with 7 bases separating them. The CDR3: CASSFWGTEAFF. The CDR3 DNA is TGTGCCAGCAGTTTTTGGGGGACTGAAGCTTTCTTT.

CDR3 loop: CASSIAYTPRDTQYF. As DNA, the CDR3 is TGTGCCAGTAGTATAGCTTATACCCCGAGGGATACGCAGTATTTT. The V call is TRBV19, the J call TRBJ2-3; D not resolved. Germline lookup yields CDR1 LNHDA and CDR2 SQIVND (reference sequence). The length of the CDR3 is 15 residues. Trimming removed 1 base at V and 6 bases at J, with 14 bases between.

This clonotype has more than one count but fewer than ten. V gene TRBV11-2 combines with J gene TRBJ2-1; TRBD1 aligns across 7 bases. CDR3 size: 16 residues. Germline CDR1 is SGHAT and CDR2 is FQNNGV. The V segment lost 4 bases and the J segment 2 bases; nucleotides outside the gene matches: 8. The CDR3 sequence is CASSSPGQDAYNEQFF. The CDR3 nucleotides read TGTGCCAGCAGCTCTCCCGGACAGGACGCCTACAATGAGCAGTTCTTC.

The rearrangement links TRBV2 to TRBJ2-3; 12 bases align to TRBD1. Germline V gives CDR1 SNHLY, CDR2 FYNNEI. CDR3 size: 14 residues. V was pared by 8 bases and J by 4 bases, with 4 bases of the junction left unmatched. CDR3 nucleotides: TGTGCCAGCGACCGGGACAGGGGGCCAGATACGCAGTATTTT. It translates to CASDRDRGPDTQYF.

This clonotype was observed a few times. The rearrangement uses TRBV6-1 and TRBJ2-7; the D is unclear. The CDR3 runs to 15 residues. V was trimmed by 1 base and J by 1 base, leaving 11 bases between them. Germline V gives CDR1 MNHNS, CDR2 SASEGT. CDR3 amino acids: CASSEVGLPSYEQYF. In DNA form, the CDR3 reads TGTGCCAGCAGTGAAGTAGGCCTCCCTTCCTACGAGCAGTACTTC.

This clonotype showed up many times. The V call is TRBV29-1, the J call TRBJ2-1; possible D gene TRBD2, 6 bases. Trimming pared 0 bases from V and 10 bases from J, leaving 10 bases between. The CDR3 loop spans 12 amino acids. Germline assignment: CDR1 SQVTM and CDR2 ANQGSEA. CDR3 loop: CSVEDRGGEQFF. The DNA of the CDR3 is TGCAGCGTTGAAGATCGGGGAGGAGAGCAGTTCTTC.

V usage is TRBV4-1 and J usage is TRBJ1-2; D is ambiguous. CDR1 is MGHRA, CDR2 YSYEKL, per germline. The V end lost 1 base, the J end lost 5 bases, and 11 bases lay between the germline ends. This CDR3 contains 14 residues. CDR3 in DNA: TGCGCCAGCAGCCAAGCCAAGGATGGTTATGGCTACACCTTC. Protein product: CASSQAKDGYGYTF.

V gene TRBV7-2 combines with J gene TRBJ2-7, with TRBD2 matching over 9 bases. CDR3 size: 15 residues. Trimming cost V 2 bases and J 3 bases; bases outside gene matches: 5. CDR1 is SGHTA and CDR2 is FQGNSA in the germline V gene. The CDR3 DNA is TGTGCCAGCAGCTTAAAAGGTAGCGGGGGCTACGAGCAGTACTTC. Protein: CASSLKGSGGYEQYF.

V is TRBV2 and J is TRBJ2-7; 9 bases line up with TRBD1. The CDR3 runs 13 residues. Germline CDR1 SNHLY, CDR2 FYNNEI. V lost 5 bases, J lost 7 bases, and 6 bases stayed unmatched. The CDR3 DNA follows: TGTGCCAGCAGTCCCACAGGGGGCGGGGAGCAGTACTTC. This sequence encodes CASSPTGGGEQYF.

This sequence joins TRBV7-2 and TRBJ1-1, with 7 bases identical to TRBD1. CDR1 SGHTA and CDR2 FQGNSA come from the germline V gene. J lost 11 bases, V lost 5 bases, and 11 bases had no gene match. The CDR3 extends over 13 amino acids. The CDR3 DNA follows: TGTGCCAGCAGCAAAGTCAGACAGGGTAGCGCTTTCTTT. Translating gives CASSKVRQGSAFF.

The table lists this clonotype with a few counts. The chain uses TRBV29-1 and TRBJ1-1; no clear D gene. The length of the CDR3 is 12 residues. V gave up 4 bases and J gave up 4 bases, with 10 bases separating them. CDR1 and CDR2 from the germline V gene are SQVTM and ANQGSEA. CDR3 loop: CSVVRDRTEAFF. The CDR3 DNA reads TGCAGCGTTGTTAGGGATCGCACTGAAGCTTTCTTT.

The chain couples TRBV24-1 to TRBJ2-5; the D gene is possibly TRBD2 (5 bases). Trimming left V 4 bases short and J 5 bases short, with 13 bases between. This CDR3 has 14 amino acids. Germline loops: CDR1 KGHDR, CDR2 SFDVKD. This CDR3 is CATSDRSRTETQYF. CDR3 bases: TGTGCCACCAGTGACAGGAGCAGGACTGAGACCCAGTACTTC.

The gene calls are TRBV5-1 and TRBJ2-5; D is tentatively TRBD1 or TRBD2 (5 bases each). Germline lookup yields CDR1 SGHRS and CDR2 YFSETQ. The CDR3 has 16 residues. The V gene lost 4 bases and the J gene lost 5 bases, with 21 bases spanning the gap. In DNA form, the CDR3 reads TGCGCCAGCAGCCCGTCTATCCAGGGTGAGGGGGAGACCCAGTACTTC. It specifies CASSPSIQGEGETQYF.

Only a few counts were recorded for this clonotype. The chain recombines TRBV27 with TRBJ2-7; TRBD1 agrees at 7 bases. Germline CDR1 is MNHEY and CDR2 is SMNVEV (reference sequence). The CDR3 covers 14 residues. After removal of 3 bases from V and 4 bases from J, the junction contained 6 bases not matched to a gene. The DNA of the CDR3 is TGTGCCAGCAGTTTGACGGCAGGGGGATACGAGCAGTACTTC. It is translated as CASSLTAGGYEQYF.